This entry lists 32 T cell receptor beta chains sequenced from one sample in a study of molecular identifiers for immune sequencing clone quantification. TCRdb passed the PCR reads through MiXCR, listing each CDR3 protein once. Here the sample spans roughly 320,000 distinct CDR3 sequences, about a fifth being singletons. The specimen was naive CD8+ T cells from blood, with Jurkat cell RNA spiked in. Sample subset: FACS-sorted CD8+CD4-CCR7+CD45RA+ naive T cells. The receptors come from a human donor in good health. Some libraries in this study had Jurkat cell RNA spiked in.

This clonotype was observed a handful of times. The chain uses TRBV18 and TRBJ2-7; the D gene is possibly TRBD2 (5 bases). Germline V gives CDR1 KGHSH, CDR2 LQKENI. V lost 3 bases, J lost 4 bases, and 10 bases lay in between. The CDR3 loop spans 13 amino acids. The CDR3 DNA follows: TGTGCCAGCTCACCGGGAGAGGGTTACGAGCAGTACTTC. Amino acid sequence: CASSPGEGYEQYF.

About this clonotype: Given a much more abundant clone one base away, this may be a read error. The chain is built from TRBV7-9 and TRBJ2-1, with D perhaps matching TRBD2 (6 bases). CDR1 SEHNR and CDR2 FQNEAQ come from the germline V gene (reference sequence). The CDR3 contains 15 residues. V lost 1 base to trimming and J lost 5 bases, with 12 bases between them. In DNA form, the CDR3 reads TGTGCCAGCAGCTTAGGGGCTAGCGTCCACAATGAGCAGTTCTTC. Protein sequence: CASSLGASVHNEQFF. The full variable domain, its missing parts supplied by reference TRBV7-9 and TRBJ2-1, is DTGVSQNPRHKITKRGQNVTFRCDPISEHNRLYWYRQTLGQGPEFLTYFQNEAQLEKSRLLSDRFSAERPKGSFSTLEIQRTEQGDSAMYLCASSLGASVHNEQFFGPGTRLTVL.

The chain employs TRBV27 and TRBJ1-5; the D gene is possibly TRBD1 (5 bases). Germline CDR1 is MNHEY and CDR2 is SMNVEV (reference sequence). CDR3 size: 12 residues. V lost 4 bases, J lost 15 bases, and 16 bases lay in between. The CDR3 loop is CASSSSGGVMHF. The CDR3 bases are TGTGCCAGCAGTTCATCTGGGGGGGTCATGCATTTT.

This clonotype occurred many times. The chain recombines TRBV5-1 with TRBJ2-5; 8 bases agree with TRBD2. From germline, CDR1 is SGHRS and CDR2 YFSETQ. With 3 bases clipped from V and 5 bases from J, the junction kept 3 bases outside the gene matches. The CDR3 is 13 residues long. The CDR3 spells CASSSSGSETQYF. CDR3 nucleotide sequence: TGCGCCAGCAGCTCCAGCGGGAGTGAGACCCAGTACTTC. Full variable domain (remainder filled in from reference TRBV5-1 and TRBJ2-5): KAGVTQTPRYLIKTRGQQVTLSCSPISGHRSVSWYQQTPGQGLQFLFEYFSETQRNKGNFPGRFSGRQFSNSRSEMNVSTLELGDSALYLCASSSSGSETQYFGPGTRLLVL.

This clonotype was detected ten times or more. V and J are TRBV7-2 and TRBJ2-1; D unclear. Between the trimmed V and J ends, which lost 1 base and 6 bases, there was a span of 13 bases. This CDR3 has 15 residues. Germline V CDR1 and CDR2: SGHTA, FQGNSA. The CDR3 DNA reads as TGTGCCAGCAGCTTAGTGCCCGCCGTCGGCAATGAGCAGTTCTTC. It translates to CASSLVPAVGNEQFF.

On this clonotype itself: Given a much more abundant clone one base away, this may be a read error. This chain joins TRBV29-1 and TRBJ2-4; D is perhaps TRBD2 (6 bases). The germline V gene has CDR1 SQVTM and CDR2 ANQGSEA. The CDR3 length is 13 residues. The CDR3 DNA follows: TGCAGCGTCGAGGCGGGGTCCAAAGACATTCAGTACTTC. Translation: CSVEAGSKDIQYF. Complete variable domain (other parts from reference TRBV29-1 and TRBJ2-4): SAVISQKPSRDICQRGTSLTIQCQVDSQVTMMFWYRQQPGQSLTLIATANQGSEATYESGFVIDKFPISRPNLTFSTLTVSNMSPEDSSIYLCSVEAGSKDIQYFGAGTRLSVL.

This clonotype was observed a few times. The rearrangement uses TRBV6-2 or TRBV6-3 and TRBJ2-7; 7 bases fit TRBD1. In germline, CDR1 is MNHEY, CDR2 SVGEGT. The CDR3 runs 15 residues. The V segment lost 1 base and the J segment 6 bases; nucleotides outside the gene matches: 9. CDR3 sequence reads: CASSYFVDRLFEQYF. The CDR3 coding sequence is TGTGCCAGCAGTTACTTCGTGGACAGGTTATTCGAGCAGTACTTC.

This clonotype was picked up a small number of times. The chain joins TRBV18 to TRBJ2-7; 8 positions match TRBD2. This CDR3 is 18 amino acids long. Germline CDR1 reads KGHSH; CDR2 reads LQKENI. V shed 3 bases and J 0 bases; nucleotides not matched to a gene: 13. The CDR3 nucleotides read TGTGCCAGCTCACCCCCCGGCGGGAGGCCACTGAGCTCCTACGAGCAGTACTTC. Protein product: CASSPPGGRPLSSYEQYF.

This clonotype was counted at least ten times. The chain uses TRBV6-2 or TRBV6-3 and TRBJ2-2; D not resolved. The CDR3 sequence is 13 residues long. Germline lookup yields CDR1 MNHEY and CDR2 SVGEGT. Trimming cost V 1 base and J 6 bases, with 6 bases left between them. The CDR3 DNA sequence: TGTGCCAGCAGTTACTATGGACCCGGGGAGCTGTTTTTT. This encodes CASSYYGPGELFF.

To note about this clonotype: Being one base from a much bigger clone, this may be a read error. This chain uses TRBV7-2 with TRBJ2-1; D tentatively fits TRBD1 or TRBD2 (5 bases each). CDR3 length: 14 residues. Between the trimmed V and J ends, which lost 3 bases and 4 bases, there was a span of 10 bases. Germline V gene sequence: CDR1 SGHTA, CDR2 FQGNSA. The CDR3 loop reads CASSFPGQYNEQFF. CDR3 nucleotides: TGTGCCAGCAGCTTCCCGGGGCAGTACAATGAGCAGTTCTTC.

Concerning this clonotype itself: A much larger clone lies one base from this, so it may be a read error. The chain has TRBV28 and TRBJ2-5, with a possible D match to TRBD2 (6 bases). Trimming stripped 5 bases from V and 7 bases from J, with 23 bases between. The V gene's germline CDR1 is MDHEN and CDR2 SYDVKM. The CDR3 loop spans 16 amino acids. Here the CDR3 reads CASSPLSRDSPWTQYF. CDR3 DNA sequence: TGTGCCAGCAGTCCCCTTTCCCGGGACTCACCGTGGACCCAGTACTTC.

To note about this clonotype: A much bigger clone sits one base away, suggesting this may be a read error. The chain employs TRBV9 and TRBJ1-5, with D possibly TRBD1 on 5 matching bases. CDR1 and CDR2 (germline): SGDLS, YYNGEE. This CDR3 contains 13 residues. CDR3 in amino acids: CAGSEEGRQPQHF. The CDR3 bases are TGTGCCGGCAGCGAGGAGGGACGCCAGCCCCAGCATTTT.

This clonotype has ten or more counts. The V gene is TRBV25-1, the J gene TRBJ1-2; 7 bases align to TRBD1. This CDR3 comprises 17 residues. J lost 2 bases, V lost 2 bases, and 11 bases had no gene match. Germline V gene lookup returns CDR1 MGHDK and CDR2 SYGVNS. The CDR3 spells CASSEGPADRLNYGYTF. CDR3 in DNA: TGTGCCAGCAGTGAAGGGCCCGCGGACAGGTTGAACTATGGCTACACCTTC.

This clonotype was observed once. Possible read error: a much larger clone is one base away. The chain links TRBV19 to TRBJ2-6; D possibly corresponds to TRBD1 (5 bases). CDR1 LNHDA and CDR2 SQIVND come from the germline V gene (reference sequence). The CDR3 runs to 13 residues. CDR3 loop: CASSSGAANVRTF. The CDR3 nucleotides are TGTGCCAGTAGCTCTGGGGCGGCCAACGTCCGGACTTTC.

This clonotype showed up many times. The gene calls are TRBV7-9 and TRBJ2-2; TRBD2 aligns across 9 bases. Germline V gene sequence: CDR1 SEHNR, CDR2 FQNEAQ (reference sequence). Trimming at V came to 7 bases and at J to 5 bases, leaving 11 bases not matched to a gene. The CDR3 totals 16 residues. In DNA, the CDR3 is TGTGCCAGCATCCTCGGGGGACTAGCCGAAACCGGGGAGCTGTTTTTT. Its protein is CASILGGLAETGELFF.

There are many counts of this clonotype. The rearrangement joins TRBV29-1 to TRBJ1-1; weak D call: TRBD1 (6 bases). The V end was cut by 1 base, the J end by 0 bases, with 9 bases between. CDR1 SQVTM and CDR2 ANQGSEA come from the germline V gene. The CDR3 has 14 residues. CDR3 nucleotide sequence: TGCAGCGTTGAAGGGGGGCCTCTGAACACTGAAGCTTTCTTT. Protein product: CSVEGGPLNTEAFF.

This clonotype was counted many times. This chain uses TRBV4-1 with TRBJ1-1; D unresolved. Trimming removed 5 bases at V and 1 base at J, with 14 bases between. The CDR3 loop spans 15 amino acids. Germline values: CDR1 MGHRA, CDR2 YSYEKL. CDR3 bases: TGCGCCAGCAGCGAAGTGCTGGCGTGGAACACTGAAGCTTTCTTT. This gives the protein CASSEVLAWNTEAFF.

In this sample, this clonotype turned up once. A single base separates this from a much larger clone, so it may be a read error. The chain recombines TRBV6-5 with TRBJ1-5, with D maybe TRBD1 (6 bases). V dropped 5 bases and J dropped 15 bases, with 23 bases sitting between them. Germline V gene data show CDR1 as MNHEY and CDR2 as SVGAGI. The CDR3 is made up of 14 amino acids. CDR3 coding DNA: TGTGCCAGCAGTACGGGGGGCGCGGGGTCGGCCCGGCATTTT. Residues: CASSTGGAGSARHF.

This clonotype was found a few times. The chain has TRBV4-1 and TRBJ2-2, with no clear D. Germline V gene sequence: CDR1 MGHRA, CDR2 YSYEKL. This CDR3 has 13 amino acids. The V gene lost 2 bases and the J gene lost 5 bases, with 6 bases spanning the gap. CDR3 DNA: TGCGCCAGCAGCCAATATACGACCGGGGAGCTGTTTTTT. This encodes CASSQYTTGELFF.

This clonotype was recorded many times. The chain uses TRBV28 and TRBJ2-5; D perhaps matches TRBD2 (5 bases). Germline V gene sequence: CDR1 MDHEN, CDR2 SYDVKM. The CDR3 totals 15 residues. V was clipped by 3 bases and J by 0 bases, with 11 bases between them. The CDR3 reads CASSLLTGNQETQYF. Here the CDR3 DNA reads TGTGCCAGCAGTTTGTTAACGGGAAACCAAGAGACCCAGTACTTC.

In its sample, this clonotype was seen a few times. V gene TRBV6-2 or TRBV6-3 combines with J gene TRBJ2-3; 7 nucleotides match TRBD2. The CDR3 contains 19 residues. J gave up 9 bases and V 3 bases, and 24 bases lay outside the gene matches. Germline V lookup: CDR1 MNHEY, CDR2 SVGEGT. This CDR3 is CASSYISHLTGGRLRTQYF. For the CDR3, the DNA is TGTGCCAGCAGTTATATATCCCATTTGACGGGAGGTCGTCTGAGGACGCAGTATTTT.

The table lists this clonotype with many counts. This chain connects TRBV5-1 to TRBJ2-5; D is ambiguous. This CDR3 contains 14 residues. Germline CDR1 SGHRS, CDR2 YFSETQ. V lost 0 bases to trimming and J lost 2 bases, with 8 bases between them. The CDR3 loop is CASSLAAVQETQYF. The CDR3 nucleotides are TGCGCCAGCAGCTTGGCCGCAGTTCAAGAGACCCAGTACTTC.

This clonotype was seen repeatedly, ten times or more. This chain joins TRBV7-2 and TRBJ2-7; tentatively, D is TRBD2 (7 bases). The CDR3 is made up of 20 amino acids. Deletions cut 1 base from V and 3 bases from J, with 28 bases between. Germline CDR1 and CDR2: SGHTA and FQGNSA. This CDR3 reads CASSLGVGGGQTNRNYEQYF. The DNA for the CDR3 is TGTGCCAGCAGCTTAGGGGTCGGCGGGGGCCAGACCAACCGAAACTACGAGCAGTACTTC.

This clonotype was recorded at least ten times. V is TRBV4-3 and J is TRBJ2-3; the D is unclear. The CDR3 loop spans 15 amino acids. V lost 0 bases to trimming and J lost 0 bases, with 7 bases between them. The germline CDR1 and CDR2 sequences are LGHNA and YSLEER. The CDR3 nucleotides are TGCGCCAGCAGCCAAGATATTGGCAGCACAGATACGCAGTATTTT. It encodes CASSQDIGSTDTQYF.

The CDR3 nucleotides read TGCGCCAGCAGCCAAGACAGGGCAGGGACCTACAATGAGCAGTTCTTC. It is translated as CASSQDRAGTYNEQFF. The J gene is TRBJ2-1, the V gene TRBV4-3; TRBD1 might be the D (5 bases). The CDR3 contains 16 residues. The germline CDR1 and CDR2 sequences are LGHNA and YSLEER. Trimming pared 0 bases from V and 2 bases from J, leaving 11 bases between.

This clonotype was observed a few times. An end of the junction does not agree with germline; a read error may underlie this. J is TRBJ2-7 and V is TRBV10-3; D possibly corresponds to TRBD1 (6 bases). The CDR3 consists of 15 residues. Germline V gives CDR1 ENHRY, CDR2 SYGVKD. CDR3 in DNA: TGTACCATCAGTGATATCCTGGACAGTTCCTACGAGCAGTACTTC. As protein: CTISDILDSSYEQYF.

This clonotype was observed at least ten times. This sequence joins TRBV12-3 or TRBV12-4 and TRBJ2-3, with TRBD2 matching over 8 bases. The CDR3 has 12 residues. The CDR3 DNA is TGTGCAGCAGCGGGAGGCACAGATACGCAGTATTTT. This codes for CAAAGGTDTQYF.

This clonotype has at least ten counts. The CDR3 coding sequence is TGTGCCAGCAGTCCGGGACAGCCTGCCTACGAGCAGTACTTC. It encodes CASSPGQPAYEQYF. The chain has TRBV6-5 and TRBJ2-7; 7 bases fit TRBD1. The CDR3 consists of 14 residues. The V segment lost 5 bases and the J segment 2 bases; nucleotides outside the gene matches: 6. The V gene's germline CDR1 is MNHEY and CDR2 SVGAGI.

This clonotype was picked up many times. The chain carries TRBV19 and TRBJ1-5, with no clear D. The CDR3 has 15 residues. The germline V and J ends were trimmed by 5 bases and 7 bases, with 18 bases remaining between them. Germline V gene lookup returns CDR1 LNHDA and CDR2 SQIVND (reference sequence). The CDR3 sequence is CASSFWEEGGQPQHF. The CDR3 DNA sequence: TGTGCCAGTAGTTTTTGGGAGGAGGGAGGCCAGCCCCAGCATTTT.

The chain couples TRBV11-2 to TRBJ2-7; TRBD1 agrees at 9 bases. CDR3 size: 14 residues. J gave up 3 bases and V 7 bases, and 7 bases lay outside the gene matches. Germline assignment: CDR1 SGHAT and CDR2 FQNNGV. In DNA, the CDR3 is TGTGCCAGCACCCCCGGGACAGGGCACTACGAGCAGTACTTC. Translated, it gives CASTPGTGHYEQYF. Full variable domain (missing parts from reference TRBV11-2 and TRBJ2-7): EAGVAQSPRYKIIEKRQSVAFWCNPISGHATLYWYQQILGQGPKLLIQFQNNGVVDDSQLPKDRFSAERLKGVDSTLKIQPAKLEDSAVYLCASTPGTGHYEQYFGPGTRLTVT.

This clonotype was detected ten times or more. V gene TRBV12-3 or TRBV12-4 combines with J gene TRBJ2-3; 12 bases align to TRBD2. V was clipped by 6 bases and J by 0 bases; unmatched bases: 16. CDR3 length: 20 amino acids. The CDR3 region has the DNA TGTGCCAGCAGCTCCCTAGACGCGGGACTAGCGGGTGCTAGCACAGATACGCAGTATTTT. Amino acid sequence: CASSSLDAGLAGASTDTQYF.

This clonotype was counted ten times or more. The chain uses TRBV7-9 and TRBJ1-5, with D uncertain. Germline values: CDR1 SEHNR, CDR2 FQNEAQ (reference sequence). Trimming stripped 1 base from V and 0 bases from J, with 4 bases between. This CDR3 contains 14 residues. The CDR3 spells CASSLDGSNQPQHF. Here the CDR3 DNA reads TGTGCCAGCAGCTTAGACGGTAGCAATCAGCCCCAGCATTTT.